A selection of T cell receptor beta chains follows, all from one sample in a study of blood T cell repertoires in COVID-19. TCRdb keeps only in-frame clones here, not all; method: immunoSEQ multiplex PCR. The sample includes some 240,000 clones, around 83% seen only once; the top ten take more than 6.5%. Material: PBMCs or T cells enriched from blood (not recorded which). These receptors came from a woman aged 45-65 years who had been exposed to COVID-19. Both conserved end residues are part of each CDR3. A D gene is named only where the DNA matches it firmly. Size tells how often a clone was seen (once, few, many) or the class of an expanded clone, and some rows leave it out.

j_call	d_call	clone_size	v_call	cdr3_aa	cdr3_nt
TRBJ2-1	-	-	TRBV7-2	CASSLDRSSYNEQFF	TGTGCCAGCAGCTTAGACAGAAGCTCCTACAATGAGCAGTTCTTC
TRBJ1-2	-	-	TRBV28	CASSTGTFGTHGYTF	TGTGCCAGCAGTACCGGGACTTTCGGGACTCATGGCTACACCTTC
TRBJ1-5	-	-	TRBV6-5	CASKMTSSNQPQHF	TGTGCCAGCAAGATGACATCTAGCAATCAGCCCCAGCATTTT
TRBJ2-7	TRBD1	-	TRBV19	CASSKGQYYEQYF	TGTGCCAGTAGTAAGGGACAGTACTACGAGCAGTACTTC
TRBJ1-1	-	-	TRBV15	CATRVAQGRNTEAFF	TGTGCCACCAGGGTGGCCCAGGGGCGGAACACTGAAGCTTTCTTT
TRBJ1-1	TRBD1	-	TRBV19	CASSIGRQGMRWTEAFF	TGTGCCAGTAGTATAGGGCGACAGGGGATGCGTTGGACTGAAGCTTTCTTT
TRBJ1-5	-	-	TRBV19	CASTALGASSNQPQHF	TGTGCCAGTACTGCGTTAGGGGCTTCTAGCAATCAGCCCCAGCATTTT
TRBJ1-1	TRBD1	-	TRBV27	CASSSRGRGTEAFF	TGTGCCAGCAGTTCAAGGGGGCGAGGCACTGAAGCTTTCTTT
TRBJ1-1	TRBD1	-	TRBV11-2	CASSYQGQGAEAFF	TGTGCCAGCAGCTACCAGGGGCAGGGGGCTGAAGCTTTCTTT
TRBJ2-2	-	few	TRBV7-2	CASSLHPAGAPNTGELFF	TGTGCCAGCAGCCTCCACCCGGCAGGGGCCCCGAACACCGGGGAGCTGTTTTTT
TRBJ2-3	-	-	TRBV18	CASSPGGGLSTDTQYF	TGTGCCAGCTCACCGGGGGGGGGCCTGAGCACAGATACGCAGTATTTT
TRBJ1-4	TRBD1	-	TRBV7-9	CASSSPGQGIEKLFF	TGTGCCAGCAGCTCTCCGGGACAGGGGATTGAAAAACTGTTTTTT
TRBJ1-3	-	-	TRBV15	CATSREAGTSGNTIYF	TGTGCCACCAGCAGAGAGGCGGGGACCTCTGGAAACACCATATATTTT
TRBJ1-1	TRBD1	-	TRBV15	CATARQGSPEAFF	TGTGCCACCGCTCGACAGGGATCCCCTGAAGCTTTCTTT
TRBJ1-5	-	few	TRBV25-1	CASSGTGNQPQHF	TGTGCCAGCAGTGGGACAGGCAATCAGCCCCAGCATTTT
TRBJ2-5	-	-	TRBV2	CASSEVGAGETQYF	TGTGCCAGCAGTGAAGTGGGGGCAGGAGAGACCCAGTACTTC
TRBJ1-3	-	-	TRBV19	CASSLDRLSGNTIYF	TGTGCCAGTAGTTTGGACAGACTCTCTGGAAACACCATATATTTT
TRBJ1-3	-	-	TRBV19	CASSIIQANRNTIYF	TGTGCCAGTAGTATCATACAGGCGAATCGAAACACCATATATTTT
TRBJ2-3	-	-	TRBV19	CASSLDLTQLGDTQYF	TGTGCCAGTAGTCTCGACTTGACCCAGCTTGGAGATACGCAGTATTTT
TRBJ1-4	TRBD1	-	TRBV7-9	CASSFLSGTGGEKLFF	TGTGCCAGCAGCTTTTTATCCGGGACAGGGGGCGAAAAACTGTTTTTT
TRBJ1-1	-	once	TRBV29-1	CSAGTANTEAFF	TGCAGCGCCGGGACTGCGAACACTGAAGCTTTCTTT
TRBJ2-2	-	-	TRBV6-4	CASSPDFLNTGELFF	TGTGCCAGCAGTCCGGACTTCTTGAACACCGGGGAGCTGTTTTTT
TRBJ1-3	-	-	TRBV18	CASSPQDRTGNTIYF	TGTGCCAGCTCACCACAGGACAGAACAGGAAACACCATATATTTT
TRBJ2-7	TRBD1	-	TRBV5-1	CASSLLAFGQGIGEQYF	TGCGCCAGCAGCTTGCTCGCTTTTGGACAGGGGATTGGCGAGCAGTACTTC
TRBJ1-4	TRBD1	-	TRBV5-1	CASSLDRGNEKLFF	TGCGCCAGCAGTTTGGACAGGGGGAATGAAAAACTGTTTTTT
TRBJ1-1	-	once	TRBV5-5	CASSLGKGVTEAFF	TGTGCCAGCAGCTTGGGAAAAGGGGTAACTGAAGCTTTCTTT